This TCR beta chain was identified during a study of cytomegalovirus exposure and HLA in healthy donors. For the study at large: From donors who were HLA-typed, an early data release held approximately 80 million unique TCRs.

J lost 8 bases, V lost 10 bases, and 3 bases had no gene match. Germline CDR1 is MDHEN and CDR2 is SYDVKM. The CDR3 extends over 11 amino acids. The PCR contained 60 Vbeta and 13 Jbeta primers. Some clones are missing from TCRdb's copy, which holds only in-frame ones; the method was immunoSEQ multiplex PCR. Among under 200,000 clones listed, 86% were seen once. On this clone: The target antigen is unknown.

Findings of the study overall: The authors later found most CMV-associated TCR beta chains appeared HLA-restricted. One variant, a missense change in DCLRE1C, was linked in a later analysis to TCR beta V- and J-gene trimming. Some segments of the V type, notably TRBV6-2 and TRBV6-3, were excluded as indistinguishable.

The receptor was isolated from a woman between 18 and 29 years old in good health and CMV-seronegative. The sample comprised PBMCs. The J gene is TRBJ1-4, the V gene TRBV28; 8 bases fit TRBD1. CDR3 sequence: CATGQGEKLFF. DNA of the CDR3: TGTGCCACCGGACAGGGCGAAAAACTGTTTTTT.